What follows are 23 T cell receptor beta chains derived from one specimen sequenced in a study of T cells in Graves' hyperthyroidism and ophthalmopathy. RNA transcripts were the template for amplifying TCR beta CDR3 regions. HTBI primers were employed in a first-round RT-PCR of the TCR CDR3. MiXCR, run by TCRdb on the multiplex PCR reads, gives a single entry per CDR3 protein. The sample yields over 250,000 distinct CDR3 sequences, approximately 17% seen once. Sequenced material: blood. These receptors were taken from a woman in her sixties or seventies with Graves' ophthalmopathy.

Turning to this clonotype: A much larger clone sits a single nucleotide away, making a read error possible. The chain employs TRBV27 and TRBJ1-5; D is uncertain. Per germline, CDR1 MNHEY and CDR2 SMNVEV (reference sequence). The CDR3 has 15 amino acids. CDR3 protein: CASSFLRRFNQPEHF. In DNA form, the CDR3 reads TGTGCCAGCAGTTTTCTGCGACGGTTTAATCAGCCCGAGCATTTT.

As to this clonotype: A much bigger clone sits one base away, suggesting this may be a read error. The J gene is TRBJ2-7, the V gene TRBV29-1, with a tentative D call TRBD2 (5 bases). V was shortened by 6 bases and J by 7 bases, with 16 bases between the two germline ends. This CDR3 is built from 12 residues. Germline V CDR1 and CDR2: SQVTM, ANQGSEA. CDR3 bases: TGCAGCGTGGCCGACTTGAGCGGTGAGCAGTACTTC. It yields the protein CSVADLSGEQYF.

The chain links TRBV6-1 to TRBJ2-1; the D gene is possibly TRBD2 (5 bases). Germline V lookup: CDR1 MNHNS, CDR2 SASEGT. The CDR3 is 13 amino acids. V dropped 4 bases and J dropped 5 bases, with 9 bases sitting between them. The CDR3 spells CASSVEGDNEQFF. The CDR3 region has the DNA TGTGCCAGCAGTGTAGAGGGAGACAATGAGCAGTTCTTC.

This clonotype came up many times. The rearrangement uses TRBV11-2 and TRBJ2-7, with a possible D match to TRBD2 (7 bases). The CDR3 length is 15 residues. V was trimmed by 1 base and J by 3 bases, leaving 13 bases between them. CDR1 and CDR2 (germline): SGHAT, FQNNGV. CDR3 sequence reads: CASSLGGGGNYEQYF. CDR3 DNA: TGTGCCAGCAGCTTAGGAGGGGGGGGTAACTACGAGCAGTACTTC.

This clonotype showed up many times. The chain combines TRBV3-1 with TRBJ1-4; tentative D call: TRBD1 (5 bases). The CDR3 is 17 amino acids. The germline gives CDR1 LGHDT, CDR2 YNNKEL (reference sequence). Trimming stripped 4 bases from V and 8 bases from J, with 23 bases between. The CDR3 DNA is TGTGCCAGCAGCCCAACATCCCTTCGGGGCCTTAGGGAAAAACTGTTTTTT. This encodes CASSPTSLRGLREKLFF.

This clonotype has at least ten counts. This chain joins TRBV6-1 and TRBJ1-1; 7 bases map to TRBD1. The CDR3 is made up of 13 amino acids. J gave up 3 bases and V 7 bases, and 5 bases lay outside the gene matches. Germline CDR1 and CDR2: MNHNS and SASEGT. The CDR3 loop is CASKTGLDTEAFF. CDR3 coding DNA: TGTGCCAGCAAGACAGGGCTTGACACTGAAGCTTTCTTT.

This clonotype was recorded many times. The chain couples TRBV5-6 to TRBJ1-1, with TRBD1 as a possible D gene (6 bases). There are 14 residues in the CDR3. Germline lookup yields CDR1 SGHDT and CDR2 YYEEEE. Trimming removed 0 bases from V and 5 bases from J, with 11 bases in between. CDR3 sequence: CASSLDHRETEAFF. In DNA form, the CDR3 reads TGTGCCAGCAGCTTGGACCACAGGGAGACTGAAGCTTTCTTT.

Of note for this clonotype: A much larger clone lies a single base off, so this may be a read error. This chain connects TRBV28 to TRBJ1-2; D is ambiguous. Germline V lookup: CDR1 MDHEN, CDR2 SYDVKM. The CDR3 is 13 residues long. The CDR3 DNA sequence: TGTGCCGGCAGTGAAGGTGTAGGATATGGCTACACCTTC. The encoded protein is CAGSEGVGYGYTF.

Turning to this clonotype: It may be a read error: a sequence one base away is much more abundant. The CDR3 region has the DNA TGCAGTACTAGAGCCGATGAAAGCGAGCAGTACTTC. Translated, it gives CSTRADESEQYF. This chain joins TRBV20-1 and TRBJ2-7, with TRBD2 as a possible D gene (5 bases). Germline loops: CDR1 DFQATT, CDR2 SNEGSKA (reference sequence). The CDR3 covers 12 residues.

This clonotype was seen at least ten times. The chain employs TRBV20-1 and TRBJ1-5; TRBD1 might be the D (5 bases). The CDR3 is 12 residues long. The V and J ends lost 6 bases and 1 base respectively, with 7 bases between them. The germline V gene encodes CDR1 DFQATT and CDR2 SNEGSKA (reference sequence). The CDR3 protein is CSARDSNQPQHF. For the CDR3, the DNA is TGCAGTGCCCGGGACAGCAATCAGCCCCAGCATTTT.

This clonotype showed up just a few times. V usage is TRBV20-1 and J usage is TRBJ1-2; D call uncertain. The germline V gene encodes CDR1 DFQATT and CDR2 SNEGSKA (reference sequence). There are 13 residues in the CDR3. Trimming took 6 bases from V and 2 from J, leaving 13 bases between them. The CDR3: CSAGAGNNYGYTF. The CDR3 DNA reads TGCAGTGCCGGCGCGGGAAACAACTATGGCTACACCTTC.

This rearrangement joins TRBV6-1 to TRBJ1-5, with D unclear. This CDR3 region has 15 residues. V was cut by 5 bases and J by 3 bases, with 14 bases left in between. Germline values: CDR1 MNHNS, CDR2 SASEGT. The CDR3: CASSMARGYNQPQHF. The CDR3 DNA is TGTGCCAGCAGTATGGCCAGAGGGTACAATCAGCCCCAGCATTTT.

About this clonotype itself: Relative to the germline gene, one junction end is altered; a read error may explain this. The rearrangement uses TRBV5-6 and TRBJ1-1, with 8 nucleotides matching TRBD1. The CDR3 is made up of 14 amino acids. Germline CDR1 SGHDT, CDR2 YYEEEE. The CDR3 reads CASSSRDRITEALF. In DNA, the CDR3 is TGTGCCAGCAGCTCCCGGGACAGGATCACTGAAGCTCTCTTT. The full variable domain, in which reference TRBV5-6 and TRBJ1-1 provide the parts outside the CDR3, is DAGVTQSPTHLIKTRGQQVTLRCSPKSGHDTVSWYQQALGQGPQFIFQYYEEEERQRGNFPDRFSGHQFPNYSSELNVNALLLGDSALYLCASSSRDRITEALFGQGTRLTVV.

This clonotype has ten or more counts. The gene calls are TRBV5-1 and TRBJ2-1, with D perhaps TRBD2 (6 bases). The CDR3 loop spans 13 amino acids. The germline CDR1 and CDR2 sequences are SGHRS and YFSETQ. With 0 bases removed from V and 6 bases from J, the gap between germline ends came to 7 bases. Written as DNA, the CDR3 is TGCGCCAGCAGCTTGGTCGGGGGCAATGAGCAGTTCTTC. Amino acid sequence: CASSLVGGNEQFF.

About this clonotype itself: A much larger clone is a single base away; this may be a read error. CDR3 nucleotides: TGTGCCATCAGTGAGTCTAGGGGACAGGGAAACAATGAGCAGTACTTC. Protein product: CAISESRGQGNNEQYF. V is TRBV10-3 and J is TRBJ2-1; TRBD1 matches 9 bases. The DNA end favors TRBJ2-7, so the J call may be wrong. CDR3 size: 16 residues. Germline CDR1 and CDR2: ENHRY and SYGVKD.

The chain employs TRBV4-1 and TRBJ2-1; 9 bases align to TRBD2. V lost 2 bases to trimming and J lost 0 bases; unmatched junction nucleotides: 8. The CDR3 loop spans 18 amino acids. The V gene's germline CDR1 is MGHRA and CDR2 YSYEKL. The CDR3 loop is CASSQRGLAGYSYNEQFF. The DNA of the CDR3 is TGCGCCAGCAGCCAAAGAGGGCTAGCGGGGTACTCCTACAATGAGCAGTTCTTC.

At least ten counts were recorded for this clonotype. The genes are TRBV7-9 and TRBJ1-3; D gene ambiguous. Germline CDR1 reads SEHNR; CDR2 reads FQNEAQ (reference sequence). Trimming shortened V by 4 bases and J by 2 bases, and 15 bases separated the two germline ends. The CDR3 contains 16 residues. In DNA, the CDR3 is TGTGCCAGCAGCTACGGGCTTGAAGCGACTGGAAACACCATATATTTT. Protein product: CASSYGLEATGNTIYF.

This clonotype came up many times. The CDR3 bases are TGCGCCAGCAGCTTGAAGGGAGAGGGCACTGAAGCTTTCTTT. Translated: CASSLKGEGTEAFF. This chain uses TRBV5-1 with TRBJ1-1, with D unresolved. Between the trimmed V and J ends, which lost 1 base and 4 bases, there was a span of 11 bases. Germline V gives CDR1 SGHRS, CDR2 YFSETQ. There are 14 residues in the CDR3.

V usage is TRBV5-1 and J usage is TRBJ2-6; D unclear. The CDR3 length is 17 residues. Germline V gene sequence: CDR1 SGHRS, CDR2 YFSETQ. V was pared by 0 bases and J by 1 base, with 11 bases between. Here the CDR3 DNA reads TGCGCCAGCAGCTTGGCAGGCCACGATTCTGGGGCCAACGTCCTGACTTTC. Its translation: CASSLAGHDSGANVLTF.

This clonotype was counted only a few times. The chain employs TRBV24-1 and TRBJ2-5; 9 bases agree with TRBD2. This CDR3 is 17 amino acids long. Germline V gives CDR1 KGHDR, CDR2 SFDVKD. The junction had 12 bases not matched to a gene; V was cut back by 5 bases and J by 3 bases. In nucleotides, the CDR3 is TGTGCCACCAGTGGCCCGTCGAGGAGCGGGGGGAAAGAGACCCAGTACTTC. This gives the protein CATSGPSRSGGKETQYF.

This clonotype was observed a few times. Since a much larger clone is just one base distant, this may be a read error. The rearrangement uses TRBV20-1 and TRBJ2-7; the D gene is possibly TRBD2 (5 bases). Trimming stripped 7 bases from V and 3 bases from J, with 19 bases between. CDR1 is DFQATT and CDR2 is SNEGSKA in the germline V gene (reference sequence). CDR3 length: 14 amino acids. This CDR3 is CSDGLGLGDYEQYF. CDR3 in DNA: TGCAGTGATGGTTTAGGTCTCGGGGACTACGAGCAGTACTTC.

This clonotype has ten or more counts. The CDR3 reads CASRSTGVGGYTF. The CDR3, as DNA: TGTGCCAGCAGGTCTACAGGGGTGGGTGGCTACACCTTC. The rearrangement uses TRBV7-9 and TRBJ1-2, with 7 nucleotides matching TRBD1. Trimming cost V 6 bases and J 7 bases; bases outside gene matches: 8. The CDR3 loop spans 13 amino acids. Germline-derived CDR1 and CDR2 are SEHNR and FQNEAQ (reference sequence).

The table lists this clonotype with many counts. The genes are TRBV4-1 and TRBJ2-3; tentatively, D is TRBD1 (5 bases). V gave up 3 bases and J gave up 0 bases, with 16 bases separating them. This CDR3 is built from 17 residues. Germline CDR1 is MGHRA and CDR2 is YSYEKL. The CDR3: CASSQAQGSLSTDTQYF. The CDR3 region has the DNA TGCGCCAGCAGCCAGGCCCAGGGATCGCTTAGCACAGATACGCAGTATTTT.